The 12 T cell receptor beta chains presented below share a single source sample, sequenced in a study of response to subunit inactivated influenza vaccine. TCRdb used MiXCR to reprocess the RT-PCR reads, holding one entry per CDR3 protein. The sample lists around 760,000 distinct CDR3 sequences; roughly 13% were seen once. Sequencing was performed on PBMCs from blood, taken less than 15 days before vaccination. These receptors all stem from a man aged 50 to 59 who received an inactivated influenza vaccine.

J is TRBJ2-3 and V is TRBV7-8; possible D gene TRBD1, 6 bases. Germline CDR1 SGHVS, CDR2 FQNEAQ. V shed 0 bases and J shed 3 bases, with 16 bases lying between them. The CDR3 is 17 amino acids. CDR3 DNA: TGTGCCAGCAGCTTAGCTGGCCCAGGGGTACCAACAGATACGCAGTATTTT. Translated, it gives CASSLAGPGVPTDTQYF.

A few counts support this clonotype. The chain couples TRBV20-1 to TRBJ2-7; TRBD2 matches 8 bases. The V segment lost 2 bases and the J segment 3 bases; nucleotides outside the gene matches: 12. The CDR3 is 16 residues long. Germline loops: CDR1 DFQATT, CDR2 SNEGSKA (reference sequence). CDR3 nucleotide sequence: TGCAGTGCTAGATTATCCGGGACTAGTGGGCTCTACGAGCAGTACTTC. It is translated as CSARLSGTSGLYEQYF.

This chain joins TRBV11-2 and TRBJ1-1; 8 bases are a match to TRBD1. With 1 base clipped from V and 7 bases from J, the junction kept 11 bases outside the gene matches. There are 16 residues in the CDR3. Germline V gene lookup returns CDR1 SGHAT and CDR2 FQNNGV. In DNA form, the CDR3 reads TGTGCCAGCAGCTTAGCTTCCAGGGGGCTCGGTATTGAAGCTTTCTTT. Its translation: CASSLASRGLGIEAFF.

This clonotype appeared a few times. This rearrangement joins TRBV10-3 to TRBJ2-3, with 7 nucleotides matching TRBD2. V was pared by 4 bases and J by 0 bases, with 7 bases of the junction left unmatched. Germline V gene lookup returns CDR1 ENHRY and CDR2 SYGVKD. The CDR3 runs 16 residues. CDR3 coding DNA: TGTGCCATCAGTGGGCGGGGGAGCATTAGCACAGATACGCAGTATTTT. Its protein is CAISGRGSISTDTQYF.

This rearrangement joins TRBV20-1 to TRBJ2-7; 9 nucleotides agree with TRBD1. The CDR3 length is 14 residues. The J segment lost 0 bases and the V segment lost 3 bases, leaving 3 bases of the junction unmatched. Germline CDR1 DFQATT, CDR2 SNEGSKA (reference sequence). The CDR3 DNA reads as TGCAGTGCTAGTCCGGGACAGGGCTCCTACGAGCAGTACTTC. Its translation is CSASPGQGSYEQYF.

This clonotype came up many times. A junction boundary mismatches the germline segment, possibly from a read error. The CDR3 DNA is TGCGCCAGCAGCCGAGCCGGGACAGAGCCTGAAGCTCTCTTT. Translated: CASSRAGTEPEALF. The rearrangement joins TRBV5-1 to TRBJ1-1; 7 bases are a match to TRBD1. The CDR3 has 14 residues. Germline loops: CDR1 SGHRS, CDR2 YFSETQ.

The CDR3 loop is CASRTWLAGGYSTDTQYF. Written as DNA, the CDR3 is TGTGCCAGCAGAACCTGGCTAGCGGGGGGGTACAGCACAGATACGCAGTATTTT. The chain is built from TRBV11-1 and TRBJ2-3; 12 bases are shared with TRBD2. The germline V gene encodes CDR1 SGHAT and CDR2 FQDESV (reference sequence). V lost 6 bases and J lost 0; bases outside the gene matches: 10. The CDR3 spans 18 residues.

The table lists this clonotype with a few counts. This chain links TRBV3-1 with TRBJ1-1; no clear D. Germline V gives CDR1 LGHDT, CDR2 YNNKEL (reference sequence). The CDR3 is made up of 12 amino acids. V shed 6 bases and J shed 5 bases, with 10 bases lying between them. The DNA of the CDR3 is TGTGCCAGCAGTTTCCAGAAAACTGAAGCTTTCTTT. Protein product: CASSFQKTEAFF.

For this clonotype: Just one base apart from a much larger clone, this may be a read error. This CDR3 is CAIGGTGEGTPENTIYF. DNA of the CDR3: TGTGCCATCGGTGGGACAGGGGAAGGAACGCCTGAAAACACCATATATTTT. The chain recombines TRBV10-3 with TRBJ1-3; 10 bases fit TRBD1. The junction had 16 bases not matched to a gene; V was cut back by 8 bases and J by 6 bases. The CDR3 runs to 17 residues. Germline CDR1 reads ENHRY; CDR2 reads SYGVKD.

In this sample, this clonotype turned up many times. The chain has TRBV3-1 and TRBJ2-6, with D hard to call. CDR1 LGHDT and CDR2 YNNKEL come from the germline V gene (reference sequence). The CDR3 is made up of 15 amino acids. Trimming removed 0 bases at V and 2 bases at J, with 5 bases between. This chain's CDR3 is CASSQEQTGANVLTF. CDR3 bases: TGTGCCAGCAGCCAAGAGCAGACTGGGGCCAACGTCCTGACTTTC.

Ten or more counts support this clonotype. The chain links TRBV27 to TRBJ2-5; D not certain. Germline assignment: CDR1 MNHEY and CDR2 SMNVEV (reference sequence). The CDR3 consists of 13 residues. V lost 11 bases and J 4 bases, leaving 17 bases between the germline ends. CDR3 nucleotides: TGTGCCTCCCCCCTAGGAGTTCGAGAGACCCAGTACTTC. Its translation: CASPLGVRETQYF.

This clonotype turned up a few times. This chain links TRBV11-2 with TRBJ2-1, with 9 bases fitting TRBD2. The germline gives CDR1 SGHAT, CDR2 FQNNGV. Trimming at V came to 4 bases and at J to 6 bases, leaving 10 bases not matched to a gene. The CDR3 loop spans 16 amino acids. CDR3 loop: CASSWLGGRAANEQFF. The CDR3 DNA reads as TGTGCCAGCAGCTGGCTCGGCGGGAGGGCCGCCAATGAGCAGTTCTTC.